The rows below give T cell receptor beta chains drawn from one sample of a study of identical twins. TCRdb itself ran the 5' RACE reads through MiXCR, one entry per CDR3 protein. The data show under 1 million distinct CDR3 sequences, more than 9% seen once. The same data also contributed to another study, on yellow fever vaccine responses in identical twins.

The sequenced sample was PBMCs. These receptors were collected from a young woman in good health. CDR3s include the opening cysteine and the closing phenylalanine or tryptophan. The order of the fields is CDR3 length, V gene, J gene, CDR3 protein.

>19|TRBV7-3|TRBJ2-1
CASRQRGLAGRGSYNEQFF
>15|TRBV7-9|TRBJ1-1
CASRGQGFRDTEAFF
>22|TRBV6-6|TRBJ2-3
CASSSTGTPEQREGRWADTQYF
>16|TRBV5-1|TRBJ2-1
CASSLGTGGPYNEQFF
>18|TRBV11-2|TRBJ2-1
CASSLALAGGPPHNEQFF
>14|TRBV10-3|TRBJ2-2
CAIRISGNTGELFF
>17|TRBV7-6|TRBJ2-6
CASSSLLGSSGANVLTF
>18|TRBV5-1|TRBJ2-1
CASSSPSDQTGSYNEQFF
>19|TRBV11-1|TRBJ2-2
CASSWGTGSLTANTGELFF
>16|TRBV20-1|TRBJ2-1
CSASSPGTSSYNEQFF
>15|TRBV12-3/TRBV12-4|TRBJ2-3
CASSFAGQLTDTQYF
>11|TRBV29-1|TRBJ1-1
CSVEVRRDAFF
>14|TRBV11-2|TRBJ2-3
CASTSLGPTDTQYF
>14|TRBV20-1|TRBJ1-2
CSARVLPDSYGYTF
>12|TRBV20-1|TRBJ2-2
CSAPDGTGELFF
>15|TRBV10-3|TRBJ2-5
CAISESAGAAETQYF
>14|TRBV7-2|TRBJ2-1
CASSLWKMGWHPFF
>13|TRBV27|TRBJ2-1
CASKKLDRGEQFF
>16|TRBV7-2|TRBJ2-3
CASSLHSALGADTQYF
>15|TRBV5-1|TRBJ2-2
CASSLSQGRTGELFF
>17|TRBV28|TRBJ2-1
CASSIGGGRAFYNEQFF
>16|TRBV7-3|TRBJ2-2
CASSPRPSGNTGELFF
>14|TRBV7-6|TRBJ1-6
CASSLETVNSPLHF
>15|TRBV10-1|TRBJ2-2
CASYMIDRNTGELFF
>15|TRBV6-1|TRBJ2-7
CASTERAGSSYEQYF
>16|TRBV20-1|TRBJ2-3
CSAELAGGTGADTQYF
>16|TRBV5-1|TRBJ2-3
CASSTGKIYSTDTQYF
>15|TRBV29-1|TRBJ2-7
CSVVGGQGALYEQYF
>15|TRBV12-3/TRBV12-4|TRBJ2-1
CASTPTSGGHNEQFF
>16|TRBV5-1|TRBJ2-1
CASSLVVGRGQDEQFF
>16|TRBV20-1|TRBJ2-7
CSAKQERLAGVYEQYF
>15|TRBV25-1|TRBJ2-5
CASSAPAWQQETQYF
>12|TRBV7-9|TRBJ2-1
CASSLLPTEQFF
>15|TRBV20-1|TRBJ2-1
CSAYLRGGPNNEQFF
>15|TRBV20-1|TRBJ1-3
CSARDFIGWGNTIYF
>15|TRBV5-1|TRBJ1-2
CASSFSRDPTYGYTF
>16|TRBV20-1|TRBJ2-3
CSARLLAGGPKDTQYF
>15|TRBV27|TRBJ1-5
CASTAGREGNQPQHF
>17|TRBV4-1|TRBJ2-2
CASSQEVAAGRNGELFF
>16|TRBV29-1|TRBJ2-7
CSVEVKRRGSDYEQYF
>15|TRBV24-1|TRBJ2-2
CATSPRVQNTGELFF
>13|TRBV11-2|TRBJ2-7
CASTSTPSYEQYF
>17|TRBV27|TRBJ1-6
CASSRGQGASYNSPLHF
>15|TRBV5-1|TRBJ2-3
CASSLGSRGADTQYF
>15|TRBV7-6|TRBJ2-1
CASSLFSGAYNEQFF
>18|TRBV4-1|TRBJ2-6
CASSQRNPGSSGANVLTF